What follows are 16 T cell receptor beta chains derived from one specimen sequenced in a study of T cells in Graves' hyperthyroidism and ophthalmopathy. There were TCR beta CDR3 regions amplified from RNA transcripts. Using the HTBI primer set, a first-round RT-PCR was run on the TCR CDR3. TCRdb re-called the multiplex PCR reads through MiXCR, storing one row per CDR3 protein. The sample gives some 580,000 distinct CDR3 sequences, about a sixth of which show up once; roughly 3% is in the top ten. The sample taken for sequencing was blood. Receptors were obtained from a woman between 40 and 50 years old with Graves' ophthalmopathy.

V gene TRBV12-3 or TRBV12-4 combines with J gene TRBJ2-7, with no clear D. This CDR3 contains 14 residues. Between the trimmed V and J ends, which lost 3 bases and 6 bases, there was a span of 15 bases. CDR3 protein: CASSLMASLVEQYF. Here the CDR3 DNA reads TGTGCCAGCAGTTTGATGGCATCTTTGGTCGAGCAGTACTTC.

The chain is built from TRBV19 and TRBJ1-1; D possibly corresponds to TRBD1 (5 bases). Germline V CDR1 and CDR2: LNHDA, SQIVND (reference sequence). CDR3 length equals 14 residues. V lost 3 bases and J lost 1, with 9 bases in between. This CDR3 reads CASSIPGKNTEAFF. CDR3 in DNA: TGTGCCAGTAGTATTCCAGGGAAGAACACTGAAGCTTTCTTT.

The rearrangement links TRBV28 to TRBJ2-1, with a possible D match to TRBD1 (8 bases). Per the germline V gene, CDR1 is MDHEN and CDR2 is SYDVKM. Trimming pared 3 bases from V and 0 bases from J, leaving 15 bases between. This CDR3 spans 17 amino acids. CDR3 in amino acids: CASSFLQGGSSYNEQFF. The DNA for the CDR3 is TGTGCCAGCAGTTTCCTACAGGGGGGGAGCTCCTACAATGAGCAGTTCTTC.

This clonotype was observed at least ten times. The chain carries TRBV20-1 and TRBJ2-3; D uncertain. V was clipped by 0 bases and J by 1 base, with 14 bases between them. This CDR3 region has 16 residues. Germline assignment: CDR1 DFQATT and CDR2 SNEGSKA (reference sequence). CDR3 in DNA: TGCAGTGCTAGAGACCTAGTCCGCGTTGGCACAGATACGCAGTATTTT. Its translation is CSARDLVRVGTDTQYF.

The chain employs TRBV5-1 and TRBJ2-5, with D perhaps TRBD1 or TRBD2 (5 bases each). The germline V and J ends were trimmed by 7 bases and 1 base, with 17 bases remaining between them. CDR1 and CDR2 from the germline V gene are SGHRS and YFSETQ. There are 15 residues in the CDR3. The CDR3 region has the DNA TGCGCCAGCGGAAAATCGGGGCGGGCCCAAGAGACCCAGTACTTC. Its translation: CASGKSGRAQETQYF.

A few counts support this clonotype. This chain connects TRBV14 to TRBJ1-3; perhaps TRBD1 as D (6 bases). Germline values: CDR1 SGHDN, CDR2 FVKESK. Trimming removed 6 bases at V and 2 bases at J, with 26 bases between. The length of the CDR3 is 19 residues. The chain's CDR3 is CASRIITSHRVSAGNTIYF. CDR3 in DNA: TGTGCCAGCAGAATAATCACCTCTCACAGGGTATCCGCTGGAAACACCATATATTTT.

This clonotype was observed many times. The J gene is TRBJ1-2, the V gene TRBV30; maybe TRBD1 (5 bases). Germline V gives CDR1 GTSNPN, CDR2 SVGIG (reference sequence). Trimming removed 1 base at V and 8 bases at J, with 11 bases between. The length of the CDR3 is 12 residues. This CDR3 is CAWSAGHRGYTF. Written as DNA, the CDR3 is TGTGCCTGGAGTGCCGGACATAGGGGCTACACCTTC.

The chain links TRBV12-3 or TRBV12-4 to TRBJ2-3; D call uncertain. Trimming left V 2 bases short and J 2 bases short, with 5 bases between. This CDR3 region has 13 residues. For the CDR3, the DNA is TGTGCCAGCAGTTTAACGAACACAGATACGCAGTATTTT. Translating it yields CASSLTNTDTQYF.

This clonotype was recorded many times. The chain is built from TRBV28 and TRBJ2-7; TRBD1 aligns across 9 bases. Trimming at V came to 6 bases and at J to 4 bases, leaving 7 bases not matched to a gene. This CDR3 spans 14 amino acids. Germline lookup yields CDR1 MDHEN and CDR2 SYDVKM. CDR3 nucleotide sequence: TGTGCCAGCAGCCCCTGGGACAGGGCGTACGAGCAGTACTTC. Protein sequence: CASSPWDRAYEQYF.

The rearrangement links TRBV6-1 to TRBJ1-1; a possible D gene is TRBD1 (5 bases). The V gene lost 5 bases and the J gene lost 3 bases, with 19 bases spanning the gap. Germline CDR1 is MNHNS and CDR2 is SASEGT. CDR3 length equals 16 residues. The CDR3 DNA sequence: TGTGCCAGCAGTCACGGGAGGGGACGGCAGTACACTGAAGCTTTCTTT. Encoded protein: CASSHGRGRQYTEAFF.

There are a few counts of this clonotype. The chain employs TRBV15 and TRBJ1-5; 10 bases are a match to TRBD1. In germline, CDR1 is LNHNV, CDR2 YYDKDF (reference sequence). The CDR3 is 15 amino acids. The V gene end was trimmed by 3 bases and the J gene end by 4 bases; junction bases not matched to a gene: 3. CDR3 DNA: TGTGCCACCAGCAGCGGACAGGGGGGGAATCAGCCCCAGCATTTT. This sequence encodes CATSSGQGGNQPQHF.

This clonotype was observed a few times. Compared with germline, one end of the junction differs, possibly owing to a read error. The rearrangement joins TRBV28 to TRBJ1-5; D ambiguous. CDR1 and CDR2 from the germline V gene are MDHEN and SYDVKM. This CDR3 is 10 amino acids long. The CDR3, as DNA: TGTGCCAGCAGCAGTCAGCCCCAGCATTTT. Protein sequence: CASSSQPQHF.

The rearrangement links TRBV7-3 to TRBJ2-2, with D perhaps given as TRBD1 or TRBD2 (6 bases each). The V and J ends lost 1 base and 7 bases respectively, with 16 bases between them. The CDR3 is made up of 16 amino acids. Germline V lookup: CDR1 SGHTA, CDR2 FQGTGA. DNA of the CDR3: TGTGCCAGCAGCTTAAGGGGCCCAGGGGACTTCGGGGAGCTGTTTTTT. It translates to CASSLRGPGDFGELFF. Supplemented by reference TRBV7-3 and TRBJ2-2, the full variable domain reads GAGVSQTPSNKVTEKGKYVELRCDPISGHTALYWYRQSLGQGPEFLIYFQGTGAADDSGLPNDRFFAVRPEGSVSTLKIQRTERGDSAVYLCASSLRGPGDFGELFFGEGSRLTVL.

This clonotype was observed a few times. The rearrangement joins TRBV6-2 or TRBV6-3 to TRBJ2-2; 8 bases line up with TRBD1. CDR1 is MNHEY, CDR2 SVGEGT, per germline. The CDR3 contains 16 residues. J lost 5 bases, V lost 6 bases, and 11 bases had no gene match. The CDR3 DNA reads TGTGCCAGCAGCCCCGAAGGACAGGGTAGAACCGGGGAGCTGTTTTTT. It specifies CASSPEGQGRTGELFF.

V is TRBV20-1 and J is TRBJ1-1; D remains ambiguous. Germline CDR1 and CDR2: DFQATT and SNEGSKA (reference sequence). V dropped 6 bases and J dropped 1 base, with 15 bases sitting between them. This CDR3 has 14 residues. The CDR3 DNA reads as TGCAGTGCCACCCCCCCCGCGGGGAACACTGAAGCTTTCTTT. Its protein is CSATPPAGNTEAFF.

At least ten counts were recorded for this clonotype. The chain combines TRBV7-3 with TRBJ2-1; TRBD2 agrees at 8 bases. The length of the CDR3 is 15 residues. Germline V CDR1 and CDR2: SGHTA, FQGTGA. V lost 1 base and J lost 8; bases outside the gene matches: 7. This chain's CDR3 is CASSLISGNRDEQFF. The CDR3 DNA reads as TGTGCCAGCAGCTTAATTAGCGGGAACCGCGATGAGCAGTTCTTC.